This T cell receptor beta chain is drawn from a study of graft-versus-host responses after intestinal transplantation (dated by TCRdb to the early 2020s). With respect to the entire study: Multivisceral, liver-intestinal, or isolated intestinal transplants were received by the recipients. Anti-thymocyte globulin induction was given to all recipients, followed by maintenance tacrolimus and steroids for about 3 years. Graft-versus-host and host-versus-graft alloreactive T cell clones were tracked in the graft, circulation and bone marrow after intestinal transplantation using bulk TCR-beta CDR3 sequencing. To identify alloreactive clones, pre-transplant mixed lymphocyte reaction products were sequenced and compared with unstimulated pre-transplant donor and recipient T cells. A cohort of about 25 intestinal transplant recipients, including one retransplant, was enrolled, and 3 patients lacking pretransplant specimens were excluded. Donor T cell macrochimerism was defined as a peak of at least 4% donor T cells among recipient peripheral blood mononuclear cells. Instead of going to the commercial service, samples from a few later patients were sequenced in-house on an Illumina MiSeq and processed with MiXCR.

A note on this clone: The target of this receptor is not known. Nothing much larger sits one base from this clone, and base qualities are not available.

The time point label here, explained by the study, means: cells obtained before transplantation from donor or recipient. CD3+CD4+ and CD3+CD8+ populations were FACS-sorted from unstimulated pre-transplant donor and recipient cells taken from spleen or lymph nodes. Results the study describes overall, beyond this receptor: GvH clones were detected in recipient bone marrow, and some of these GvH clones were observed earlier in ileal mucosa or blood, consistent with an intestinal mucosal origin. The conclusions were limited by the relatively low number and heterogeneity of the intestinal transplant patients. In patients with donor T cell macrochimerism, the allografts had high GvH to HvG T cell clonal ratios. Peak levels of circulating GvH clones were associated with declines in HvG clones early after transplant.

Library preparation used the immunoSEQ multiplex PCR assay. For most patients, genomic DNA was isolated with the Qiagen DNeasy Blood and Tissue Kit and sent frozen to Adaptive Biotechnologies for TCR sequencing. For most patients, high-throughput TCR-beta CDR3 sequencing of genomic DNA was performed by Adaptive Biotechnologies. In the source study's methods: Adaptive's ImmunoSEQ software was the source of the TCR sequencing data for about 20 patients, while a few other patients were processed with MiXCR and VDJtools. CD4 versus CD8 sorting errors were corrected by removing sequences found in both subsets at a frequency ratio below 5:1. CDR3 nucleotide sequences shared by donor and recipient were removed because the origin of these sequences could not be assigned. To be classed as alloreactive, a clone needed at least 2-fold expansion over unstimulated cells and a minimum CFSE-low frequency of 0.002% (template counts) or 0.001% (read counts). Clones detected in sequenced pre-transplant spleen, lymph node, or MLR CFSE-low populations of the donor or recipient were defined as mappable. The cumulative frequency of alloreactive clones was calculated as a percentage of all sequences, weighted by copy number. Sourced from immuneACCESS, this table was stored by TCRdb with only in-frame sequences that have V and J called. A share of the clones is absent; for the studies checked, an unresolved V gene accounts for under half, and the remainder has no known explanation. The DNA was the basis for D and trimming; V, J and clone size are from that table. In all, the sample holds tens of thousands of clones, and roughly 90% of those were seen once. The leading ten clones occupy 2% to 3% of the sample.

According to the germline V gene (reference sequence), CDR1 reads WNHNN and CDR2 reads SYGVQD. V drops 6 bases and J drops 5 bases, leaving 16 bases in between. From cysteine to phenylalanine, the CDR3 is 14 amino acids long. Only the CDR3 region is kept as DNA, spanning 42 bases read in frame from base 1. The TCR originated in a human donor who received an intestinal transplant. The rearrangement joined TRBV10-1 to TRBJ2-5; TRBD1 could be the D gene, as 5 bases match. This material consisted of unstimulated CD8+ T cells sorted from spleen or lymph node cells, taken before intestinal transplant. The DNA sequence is TGCGCCAGCAGCTCCAGGGTGGCGGAGGAGACCCAGTACTTC. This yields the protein CASSSRVAEETQYF.